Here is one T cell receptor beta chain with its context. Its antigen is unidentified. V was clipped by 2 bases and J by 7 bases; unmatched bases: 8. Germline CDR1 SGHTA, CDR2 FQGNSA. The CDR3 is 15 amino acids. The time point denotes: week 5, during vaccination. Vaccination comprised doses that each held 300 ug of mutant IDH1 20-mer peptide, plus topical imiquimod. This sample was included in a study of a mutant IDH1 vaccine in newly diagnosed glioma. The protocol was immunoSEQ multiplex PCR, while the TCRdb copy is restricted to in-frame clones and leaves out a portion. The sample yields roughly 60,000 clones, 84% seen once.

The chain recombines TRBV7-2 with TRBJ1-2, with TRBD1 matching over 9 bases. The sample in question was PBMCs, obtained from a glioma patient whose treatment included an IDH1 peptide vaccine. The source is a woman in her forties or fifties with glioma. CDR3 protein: CASSLSSGTGLGYTF. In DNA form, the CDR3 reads TGTGCCAGCAGCTTATCATCCGGGACAGGGCTTGGCTACACCTTC.